The T cell receptor beta chain described here comes from a study of blood T cell repertoires in COVID-19. At the level of the study: The origin of the acute and convalescent COVID-19 samples was the United States, Italy and Spain.

Germline V lookup: CDR1 LNHNV, CDR2 YYDKDF (reference sequence). With V trimmed by 4 bases and J by 4 bases, 6 bases remained unmatched. The length of the CDR3 is 14 residues. Original data processing: From reference gene primer amplification, estimates of nucleated cell counts were derived. Here immunoSEQ multiplex PCR was the method, and the copy in TCRdb shows in-frame clones only, minus some. V and J calls and clone size follow that table, whereas D and trimming were derived from the DNA. The table has approximately 250,000 clones, 70% to 90% seen once. V usage is TRBV15 and J usage is TRBJ1-2; 7 nucleotides align to TRBD1. This clonotype originated in a woman in her sixties with COVID-19, enrolled during active disease. Material for sequencing was peripheral blood. CDR3 DNA: TGTGCCACCAGCAAGACAGGGTGGGGCTATGGCTACACCTTC. Encoded protein: CATSKTGWGYGYTF.